This is a list of T cell receptor beta chains from one sample in a study of T cells in Graves' hyperthyroidism and ophthalmopathy. TCRdb itself ran the multiplex PCR reads through MiXCR, one entry per CDR3 protein. The table records about 410,000 distinct CDR3 sequences, approximately 15% of them present only once. The sample consisted of blood. The receptors derive from a woman in her thirties with Graves' ophthalmopathy. The CDR3 runs from the conserved cysteine through the conserved F or W. The D gene is left open where the match is weak. A clone size is listed for some rows: how often the clone was seen (once, few, many), or a class if it is expanded.

D gene: TRBD1; V gene: TRBV7-2; J gene: TRBJ1-5; clone size: many; CDR3 protein: CASSFSTGGQPQHF; CDR3 DNA: TGTGCCAGCAGCTTCTCAACAGGGGGCCAGCCCCAGCATTTT
D gene: TRBD1; V gene: TRBV2; J gene: TRBJ2-2; clone size: many; CDR3 protein: CASSERTGGATGELFF; CDR3 DNA: TGTGCCAGCAGTGAGAGGACAGGGGGCGCGACCGGGGAGCTGTTTTTT
D gene: .; V gene: TRBV15; J gene: TRBJ2-7; clone size: few; CDR3 protein: CATSIWGRNEQYF; CDR3 DNA: TGTGCCACCAGCATCTGGGGTAGGAACGAGCAGTACTTC
D gene: .; V gene: TRBV5-1; J gene: TRBJ1-6; clone size: many; CDR3 protein: CASSLGSRTYGTPLHF; CDR3 DNA: TGCGCCAGCAGCTTGGGGAGCAGGACCTACGGGACACCCCTCCACTTT
D gene: .; V gene: TRBV6-2/TRBV6-3; J gene: TRBJ1-6; clone size: .; CDR3 protein: CASSPLGQHNSPLHF; CDR3 DNA: TGTGCCAGCAGCCCTTTGGGACAACATAATTCACCCCTCCACTTT
D gene: .; V gene: TRBV4-2; J gene: TRBJ1-2; clone size: few; CDR3 protein: CASSQEDRSNYGYTF; CDR3 DNA: TGTGCCAGCAGCCAAGAAGACAGGTCTAACTATGGCTACACCTTC
D gene: TRBD1; V gene: TRBV6-1; J gene: TRBJ1-1; clone size: many; CDR3 protein: CATGGQGNSRTEAFF; CDR3 DNA: TGTGCCACCGGCGGACAGGGTAATTCTCGCACTGAAGCTTTCTTT
D gene: .; V gene: TRBV7-6; J gene: TRBJ1-3; clone size: .; CDR3 protein: CASSLGTSGNTIYF; CDR3 DNA: TGTGCCAGCAGCTTAGGAACGTCAGGAAACACCATATATTTT
D gene: .; V gene: TRBV20-1; J gene: TRBJ1-5; clone size: few; CDR3 protein: CSAFTRANQPQHF; CDR3 DNA: TGCAGTGCTTTTACGCGAGCGAATCAGCCCCAGCATTTT
D gene: .; V gene: TRBV28; J gene: TRBJ2-3; clone size: many; CDR3 protein: CASSPWGGQDTSTDTQYF; CDR3 DNA: TGTGCCAGCAGTCCTTGGGGGGGACAGGACACTAGCACAGATACGCAGTATTTT
D gene: .; V gene: TRBV20-1; J gene: TRBJ2-7; clone size: many; CDR3 protein: CSARDRMGIHYEQYF; CDR3 DNA: TGCAGTGCTAGAGATCGAATGGGGATCCACTACGAGCAGTACTTC
D gene: TRBD1; V gene: TRBV27; J gene: TRBJ2-7; clone size: many; CDR3 protein: CASSRYGTETNYEQYF; CDR3 DNA: TGTGCCAGCAGTCGGTACGGGACAGAAACTAACTACGAGCAGTACTTC
D gene: .; V gene: TRBV5-8; J gene: TRBJ1-5; clone size: few; CDR3 protein: CASSLYGAGNQPQHF; CDR3 DNA: TGTGCCAGCAGCTTGTACGGGGCAGGTAATCAGCCCCAGCATTTT
D gene: TRBD2; V gene: TRBV3-1; J gene: TRBJ2-7; clone size: .; CDR3 protein: CASNPRSGGGYEQYF; CDR3 DNA: TGTGCCAGCAACCCCAGGTCTGGCGGGGGCTACGAGCAGTACTTC
D gene: TRBD2; V gene: TRBV19; J gene: TRBJ2-1; clone size: .; CDR3 protein: CASSIWEGLNHYNEQFF; CDR3 DNA: TGTGCCAGTAGTATATGGGAGGGACTCAACCACTACAATGAGCAGTTCTTC
D gene: .; V gene: TRBV2; J gene: TRBJ2-3; clone size: many; CDR3 protein: CASLSTFITDTQYF; CDR3 DNA: TGTGCCAGCCTATCTACCTTTATCACAGATACGCAGTATTTT
D gene: .; V gene: TRBV24-1; J gene: TRBJ2-2; clone size: few; CDR3 protein: CATTDTGELFF; CDR3 DNA: TGTGCCACCACCGACACCGGGGAGCTGTTTTTT
D gene: .; V gene: TRBV5-6; J gene: TRBJ1-2; clone size: few; CDR3 protein: CASSFGTATNYGYTF; CDR3 DNA: TGTGCCAGCAGCTTCGGTACAGCCACTAACTATGGCTACACCTTC
D gene: TRBD1; V gene: TRBV6-1; J gene: TRBJ2-7; clone size: many; CDR3 protein: CASRAGQGLYHEQYF; CDR3 DNA: TGTGCCAGCAGAGCCGGACAGGGCCTCTACCACGAGCAGTACTTC
D gene: .; V gene: TRBV28; J gene: TRBJ1-6; clone size: few; CDR3 protein: CASNLWTAISYNSPLHF; CDR3 DNA: TGTGCCAGCAATTTATGGACTGCCATCTCCTATAATTCACCCCTCCACTTT
D gene: .; V gene: TRBV7-9; J gene: TRBJ1-5; clone size: many; CDR3 protein: CASSLGDSNQPQHF; CDR3 DNA: TGTGCCAGCAGCTTAGGGGATAGCAATCAGCCCCAGCATTTT
D gene: .; V gene: TRBV13; J gene: TRBJ2-7; clone size: few; CDR3 protein: CASGTGADEQYF; CDR3 DNA: TGTGCCAGCGGTACGGGGGCCGACGAGCAGTACTTC
D gene: .; V gene: TRBV6-1; J gene: TRBJ2-3; clone size: many; CDR3 protein: CASSDYLVIDTQYF; CDR3 DNA: TGTGCCAGCAGTGATTATCTAGTGATAGATACGCAGTATTTT
D gene: .; V gene: TRBV18; J gene: TRBJ2-7; clone size: many; CDR3 protein: CASSPSVTYEQYF; CDR3 DNA: TGTGCCAGCTCACCTTCGGTTACCTACGAGCAGTACTTC
D gene: TRBD2; V gene: TRBV20-1; J gene: TRBJ2-7; clone size: .; CDR3 protein: CSELAAWTHYEQYF; CDR3 DNA: TGCAGTGAGCTAGCGGCCTGGACCCACTACGAGCAGTACTTC